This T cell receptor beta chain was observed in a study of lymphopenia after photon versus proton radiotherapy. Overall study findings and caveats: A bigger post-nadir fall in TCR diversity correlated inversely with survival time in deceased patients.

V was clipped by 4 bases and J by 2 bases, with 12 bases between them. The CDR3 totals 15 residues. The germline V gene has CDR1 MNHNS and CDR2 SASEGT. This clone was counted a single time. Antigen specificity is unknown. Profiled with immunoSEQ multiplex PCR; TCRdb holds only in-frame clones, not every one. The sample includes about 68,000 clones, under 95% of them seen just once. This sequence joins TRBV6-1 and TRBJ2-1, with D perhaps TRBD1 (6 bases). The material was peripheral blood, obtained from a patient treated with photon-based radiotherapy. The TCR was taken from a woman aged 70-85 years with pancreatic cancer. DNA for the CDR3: TGTGCCAGCAGTGGATTTGGACAGACCTACAATGAGCAGTTCTTC. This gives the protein CASSGFGQTYNEQFF.